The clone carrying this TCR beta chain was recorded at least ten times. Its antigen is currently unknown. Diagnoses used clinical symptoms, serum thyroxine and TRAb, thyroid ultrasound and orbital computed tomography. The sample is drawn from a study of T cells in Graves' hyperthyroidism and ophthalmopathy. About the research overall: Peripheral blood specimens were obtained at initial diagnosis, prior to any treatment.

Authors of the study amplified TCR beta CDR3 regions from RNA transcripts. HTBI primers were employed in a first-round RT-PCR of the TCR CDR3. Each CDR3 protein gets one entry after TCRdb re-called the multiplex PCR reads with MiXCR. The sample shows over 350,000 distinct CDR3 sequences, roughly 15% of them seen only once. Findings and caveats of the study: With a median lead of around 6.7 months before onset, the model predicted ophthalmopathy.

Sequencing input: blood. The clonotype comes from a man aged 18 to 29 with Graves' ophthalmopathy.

The CDR3 DNA reads as TGTGCCAGCAGCCAAGGTATCGGACGCACTAGCACAGATACGCAGTATTTT. Its protein product is CASSQGIGRTSTDTQYF. The V and J genes are TRBV3-1 and TRBJ2-3; D is unclear. The CDR3 spans 17 residues. Germline-derived CDR1 and CDR2 are LGHDT and YNNKEL (reference sequence). With 1 base removed from V and 0 bases from J, the gap between germline ends came to 14 bases.